These T cell receptor beta chains were read from a single sample in a study of OX40 agonist ivuxolimab in advanced cancers. Using immunoSEQ multiplex PCR, the repertoire was profiled, and TCRdb retains in-frame clones only, with some absent. The table records 60,000 to 70,000 clones, roughly 90% of them present only once. The sequences come from CD4+ or CD8+ T cells sorted from blood, collected in a trial of the OX40 agonist ivuxolimab. The receptor set was obtained from an adult with an advanced solid tumor such as melanoma, head and neck, liver or kidney cancer. Each CDR3 is given with its conserved first and last residue. D genes are given only for firm matches. Clone size is shown for a subset of rows, as once, few, many or a class of expanded clone.

D gene: TRBD1; V gene: TRBV11-2; J gene: TRBJ2-5; clone size: -; CDR3 DNA: TGTGCCAGCAGCAAGAACAGGGGTTTAGAGACCCAGTACTTC; CDR3 protein: CASSKNRGLETQYF
D gene: -; V gene: TRBV15; J gene: TRBJ2-2; clone size: -; CDR3 DNA: TGTGCCACCAGCAGGAAGGGTGCCGGGGAGCTGTTTTTT; CDR3 protein: CATSRKGAGELFF
D gene: TRBD1; V gene: TRBV6-1; J gene: TRBJ1-5; clone size: medium-sized; CDR3 DNA: TGTGCCAGCAGTGAAGCGGGACAGCAAAATCAGCCCCAGCATTTT; CDR3 protein: CASSEAGQQNQPQHF
D gene: -; V gene: TRBV4-2; J gene: TRBJ1-1; clone size: -; CDR3 DNA: TGTGCCAGCAGCCAAACAGGGATGAACACTGAAGCTTTCTTT; CDR3 protein: CASSQTGMNTEAFF
D gene: TRBD2; V gene: TRBV30; J gene: TRBJ2-5; clone size: -; CDR3 DNA: TGTGCCTGGAGTGGGGAGGGAGGCCAAGAGACCCAGTACTTC; CDR3 protein: CAWSGEGGQETQYF
D gene: -; V gene: TRBV11-2; J gene: TRBJ1-2; clone size: -; CDR3 DNA: TGTGCCAGCAGCTTAGATGGGGCTAGCTTTGGCGATGGCTACACCTTC; CDR3 protein: CASSLDGASFGDGYTF
D gene: TRBD1; V gene: TRBV11-2; J gene: TRBJ2-5; clone size: -; CDR3 DNA: TGTGCCAGCAGCTCACAATCGACAGGGGGCGCGGAGACCCAGTACTTC; CDR3 protein: CASSSQSTGGAETQYF
D gene: TRBD2; V gene: TRBV6-5; J gene: TRBJ2-7; clone size: few; CDR3 DNA: TGTGCCAGCAGACGGGCGGGAGGTCGCTACGAGCAGTACTTC; CDR3 protein: CASRRAGGRYEQYF
D gene: TRBD1; V gene: TRBV7-6; J gene: TRBJ2-5; clone size: few; CDR3 DNA: TGTGCCAGCAGCGCAGAGGGGACAGGGAGGGAGACCCAGTACTTC; CDR3 protein: CASSAEGTGRETQYF
D gene: TRBD1; V gene: TRBV28; J gene: TRBJ1-1; clone size: -; CDR3 DNA: TGTGCCAGCAGTTGGACCGGGACAGGGAGGACTGAAGCTTTCTTT; CDR3 protein: CASSWTGTGRTEAFF
D gene: -; V gene: TRBV4-1; J gene: TRBJ1-1; clone size: once; CDR3 DNA: TGCGCCAGCAGCTCCGAGGGAGAACGGAAGGGCTCCATGAACACTGAAGCTTTCTTT; CDR3 protein: CASSSEGERKGSMNTEAFF
D gene: -; V gene: TRBV27; J gene: TRBJ1-2; clone size: -; CDR3 DNA: TGTGCCAGCAGGAGAGCTGAGGGCTATGGCTACACCTTC; CDR3 protein: CASRRAEGYGYTF
D gene: TRBD1; V gene: TRBV18; J gene: TRBJ1-6; clone size: once; CDR3 DNA: TGTGCCAGCTCGGGGGACAGGTCCTATTCACCCCTCCACTTT; CDR3 protein: CASSGDRSYSPLHF
D gene: -; V gene: TRBV5-5; J gene: TRBJ1-2; clone size: -; CDR3 DNA: TGTGCCAGCAGCTTCTGGGGGGCCCTTTATGGCTACACCTTC; CDR3 protein: CASSFWGALYGYTF
D gene: -; V gene: TRBV5-1; J gene: TRBJ2-7; clone size: -; CDR3 DNA: TGCGCCAGCACTGAAGGACCCGAGCAGTACTTC; CDR3 protein: CASTEGPEQYF
D gene: TRBD2; V gene: TRBV5-1; J gene: TRBJ2-2; clone size: -; CDR3 DNA: TGCGCCAGCAGCTTCCGACTAGCGGGGAACACCGGGGAGCTGTTTTTT; CDR3 protein: CASSFRLAGNTGELFF
D gene: -; V gene: TRBV5-1; J gene: TRBJ2-4; clone size: -; CDR3 DNA: TGCGCCAGCAGCGGGGGAGTCAGCTTAAACAAAAACATTCAGTACTTC; CDR3 protein: CASSGGVSLNKNIQYF
D gene: -; V gene: TRBV6-1; J gene: TRBJ2-1; clone size: few; CDR3 DNA: TGTGCCAGCAACAGGGCTTCCTACAATGAGCAGTTCTTC; CDR3 protein: CASNRASYNEQFF
D gene: TRBD1; V gene: TRBV28; J gene: TRBJ1-2; clone size: few; CDR3 DNA: TGTGCCAGCAGTCCACAGGGGAACTATGGCTACACCTTC; CDR3 protein: CASSPQGNYGYTF
D gene: -; V gene: TRBV21-1; J gene: TRBJ2-7; clone size: -; CDR3 DNA: TGTGCCAGCAGCAAAGGATGGAACAGGACTAACTACGAGCAGTACTTC; CDR3 protein: CASSKGWNRTNYEQYF